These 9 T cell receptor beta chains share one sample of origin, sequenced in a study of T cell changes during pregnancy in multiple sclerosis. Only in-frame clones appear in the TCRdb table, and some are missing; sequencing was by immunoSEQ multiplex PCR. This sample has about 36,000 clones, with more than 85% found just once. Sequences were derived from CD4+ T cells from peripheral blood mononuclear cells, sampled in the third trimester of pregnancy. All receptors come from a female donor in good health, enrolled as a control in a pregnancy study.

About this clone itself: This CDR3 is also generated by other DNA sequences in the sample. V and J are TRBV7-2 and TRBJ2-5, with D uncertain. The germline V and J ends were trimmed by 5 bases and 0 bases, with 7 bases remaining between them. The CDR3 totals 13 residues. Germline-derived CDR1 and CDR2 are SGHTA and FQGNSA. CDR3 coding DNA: TGTGCCAGCAGCCCCTCGTACCAAGAGACCCAGTACTTC. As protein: CASSPSYQETQYF.

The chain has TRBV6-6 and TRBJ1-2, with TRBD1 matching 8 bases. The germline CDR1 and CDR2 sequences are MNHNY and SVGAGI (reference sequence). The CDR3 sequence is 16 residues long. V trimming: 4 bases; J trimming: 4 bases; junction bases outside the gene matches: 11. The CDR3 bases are TGTGCCAGCAGTTCTCACGGACAGGGCATCGGCTATGGCTACACCTTC. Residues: CASSSHGQGIGYGYTF.

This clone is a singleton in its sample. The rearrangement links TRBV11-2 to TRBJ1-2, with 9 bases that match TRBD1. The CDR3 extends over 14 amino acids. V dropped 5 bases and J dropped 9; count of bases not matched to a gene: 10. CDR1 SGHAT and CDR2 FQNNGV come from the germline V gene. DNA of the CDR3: TGTGCCAGCAGCCCTCCGGGACAGGGTCTGAGCTACACCTTC. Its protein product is CASSPPGQGLSYTF.

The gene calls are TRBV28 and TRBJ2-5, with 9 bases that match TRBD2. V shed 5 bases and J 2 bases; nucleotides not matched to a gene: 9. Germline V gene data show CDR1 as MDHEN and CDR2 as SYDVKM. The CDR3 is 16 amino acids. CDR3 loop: CASSPLGAGGQETQYF. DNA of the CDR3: TGTGCCAGCAGTCCCCTTGGAGCGGGGGGACAAGAGACCCAGTACTTC.

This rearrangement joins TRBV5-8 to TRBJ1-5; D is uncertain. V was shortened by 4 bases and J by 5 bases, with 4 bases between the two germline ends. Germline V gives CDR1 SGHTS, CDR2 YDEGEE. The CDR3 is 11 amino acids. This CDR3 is CASSLHQPQHF. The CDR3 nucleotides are TGTGCCAGCAGCCTCCATCAGCCCCAGCATTTT.

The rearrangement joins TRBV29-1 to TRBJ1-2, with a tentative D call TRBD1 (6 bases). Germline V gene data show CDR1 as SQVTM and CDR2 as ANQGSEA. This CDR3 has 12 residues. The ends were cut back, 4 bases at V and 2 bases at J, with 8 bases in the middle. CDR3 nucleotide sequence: TGCAGCGTTGGAACAGGGAACTATGGCTACACCTTC. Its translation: CSVGTGNYGYTF.

DNA of the CDR3: TGCGCCAGCAGCCAAGAAAGGCAGGGCCGCAATCAGCCCCAGCATTTT. This sequence encodes CASSQERQGRNQPQHF. The V call is TRBV4-3, the J call TRBJ1-5; D may be TRBD1 (5 bases). The V gene's germline CDR1 is LGHNA and CDR2 YSLEER. The length of the CDR3 is 16 residues. Trimming pared 0 bases from V and 2 bases from J, leaving 11 bases between.

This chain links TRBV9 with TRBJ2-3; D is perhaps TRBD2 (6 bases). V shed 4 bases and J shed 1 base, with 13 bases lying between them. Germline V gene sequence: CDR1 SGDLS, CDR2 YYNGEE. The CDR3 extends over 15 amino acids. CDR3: CASSRLGGRTDTQYF. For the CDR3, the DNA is TGTGCCAGCAGCCGACTCGGGGGACGCACAGATACGCAGTATTTT.

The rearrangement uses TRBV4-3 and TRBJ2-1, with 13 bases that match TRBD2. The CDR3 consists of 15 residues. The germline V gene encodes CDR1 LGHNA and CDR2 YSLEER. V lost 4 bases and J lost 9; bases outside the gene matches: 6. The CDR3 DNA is TGCGCCAGCAGCCCTGGGACTAGCGGGGTTCGTGAGCAGTTCTTC. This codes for CASSPGTSGVREQFF.